The rows below give T cell receptor beta chains drawn from one sample of a study of cytomegalovirus exposure and HLA in healthy donors. Profiling relied on immunoSEQ multiplex PCR, and the TCRdb table lists in-frame clones only, not all of them. This table holds under 250,000 clones, around 90% found once. Material: PBMCs. These receptor sequences come from a woman younger than 30 in good health and CMV-seropositive. Each CDR3 is given with its conserved first and last residue. The D gene is left open where the match is weak. Only part of the rows carry a size: once, few, many, or a class if the clone is expanded.

d_gene	j_gene	v_gene	abundance	CDR3aa	CDR3nt
-	TRBJ2-7	TRBV28	-	CASSFVGGQGSYEQYF	TGTGCCAGCAGTTTCGTCGGTGGGCAGGGCTCCTACGAGCAGTACTTC
TRBD2	TRBJ2-7	TRBV9	-	CASSVGPGGLAGGEQYF	TGTGCCAGCAGCGTAGGTCCAGGGGGACTAGCGGGAGGCGAGCAGTACTTC
-	TRBJ2-1	TRBV6-1	-	CASSDDYISYNEQFF	TGTGCCAGCAGTGATGACTATATCTCCTACAATGAGCAGTTCTTC
TRBD1	TRBJ2-1	TRBV27	-	CASSTGTGGNEQFF	TGTGCCAGCAGCACCGGGACAGGGGGCAATGAGCAGTTCTTC
-	TRBJ1-3	TRBV28	-	CASTPGRAGNTIYF	TGTGCCAGCACCCCGGGGAGGGCTGGAAACACCATATATTTT
-	TRBJ1-1	TRBV5-1	-	CASSLDGQSEAFF	TGCGCCAGCAGCTTGGACGGACAGTCTGAAGCTTTCTTT
TRBD2	TRBJ2-1	TRBV30	-	CAWTRTGTRIYNEQFF	TGTGCCTGGACCCGCACCGGGACTAGGATCTACAATGAGCAGTTCTTC
-	TRBJ2-4	TRBV29-1	-	CSARTKNIQYF	TGCAGCGCGCGGACCAAAAACATTCAGTACTTC
TRBD1	TRBJ1-1	TRBV6-1	-	CASSFTGVNTEAFF	TGTGCCAGCAGTTTCACAGGGGTAAACACTGAAGCTTTCTTT
TRBD1	TRBJ2-7	TRBV5-1	-	CASSFRDSDDEQYF	TGCGCCAGCAGCTTCCGGGACAGTGATGACGAGCAGTACTTC
-	TRBJ2-2	TRBV6-6	few	CASSRGLNTGELFF	TGTGCCAGCAGCCGAGGACTGAACACCGGGGAGCTGTTTTTT
TRBD2	TRBJ2-1	TRBV29-1	few	CSVPGGASRLNEQFF	TGCAGCGTCCCGGGAGGGGCTAGCCGACTCAATGAGCAGTTCTTC
-	TRBJ1-2	TRBV28	once	CASSLRLVYGYTF	TGTGCCAGCAGTTTAAGACTGGTCTATGGCTACACCTTC
TRBD1	TRBJ1-1	TRBV15	-	CATSRDRLDREERVPEAFF	TGTGCCACCAGCAGAGACCGCTTGGACAGGGAAGAAAGGGTACCTGAAGCTTTCTTT
TRBD2	TRBJ2-1	TRBV4-1	-	CASSQVLAGREQFF	TGCGCCAGCAGCCAAGTTCTAGCGGGACGGGAGCAGTTCTTC
TRBD2	TRBJ2-5	TRBV15	-	CATSRDGRGEENQYF	TGTGCCACCAGCAGAGATGGACGGGGGGAAGAGAACCAGTACTTC
-	TRBJ1-1	TRBV28	-	CASAGTEAFF	TGTGCCAGCGCGGGCACTGAAGCTTTCTTT
-	TRBJ2-7	TRBV27	few	CASSDLLEQYF	TGTGCCAGCAGCGACTTGTTAGAGCAGTACTTC
TRBD2	TRBJ2-7	TRBV18	-	CASSPTSGSRNEQYF	TGTGCCAGCTCACCAACTAGCGGGAGTAGGAACGAGCAGTACTTC
-	TRBJ2-3	TRBV10-3	few	CASRPQGWARDTQYF	TGTGCCTCCCGGCCACAGGGTTGGGCGCGAGATACGCAGTATTTT
-	TRBJ2-2	TRBV27	-	CASSLGTGYLTGELFF	TGTGCCAGCAGTTTGGGAACAGGGTACCTAACCGGGGAGCTGTTTTTT
TRBD1	TRBJ2-5	TRBV6-1	-	CASSTGGSKETQYF	TGTGCCAGCAGTACAGGGGGGTCAAAAGAGACCCAGTACTTC